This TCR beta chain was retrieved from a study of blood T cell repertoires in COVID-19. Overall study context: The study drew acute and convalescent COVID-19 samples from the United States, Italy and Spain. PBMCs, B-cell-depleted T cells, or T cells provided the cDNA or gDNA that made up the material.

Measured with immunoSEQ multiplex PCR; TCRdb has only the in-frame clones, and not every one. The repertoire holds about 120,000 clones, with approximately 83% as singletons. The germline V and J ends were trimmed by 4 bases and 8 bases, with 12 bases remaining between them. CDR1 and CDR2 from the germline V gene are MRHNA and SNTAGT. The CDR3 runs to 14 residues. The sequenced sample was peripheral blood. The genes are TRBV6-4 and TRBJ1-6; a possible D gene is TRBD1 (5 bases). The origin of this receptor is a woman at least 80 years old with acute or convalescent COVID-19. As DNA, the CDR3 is TGTGCCAGCAGTGTAACAGGAGGGGATTCACCCCTCCACTTT. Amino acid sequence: CASSVTGGDSPLHF.